This note documents a single TCR beta chain sequence. Which antigen it targets is not known. Per-base quality was not reported, and no clone a single base away is much larger than it. The sample belongs to a study of cytomegalovirus exposure and HLA in healthy donors (dated 2017 in TCRdb). In the study overall: An earlier analysis of more than 550 of the donors reported about 300 Gb of sequence data and 117 million unique TCR beta sequences obtained from about 180 million T cells. Among the roughly 400 genotyped donors, approximately 81% belonged to the genetic ancestry cluster associated with self-reported Caucasian donors. Because of strong linkage in the cohort, a handful of DR-DQ haplotypes were treated as single units for association and clustering. In the later analysis, no new phenotypic data were used to find candidate immune exposures; instead, reliance was placed on TCR beta sequences and their occurrence across donors. HLA typing included class I and class II loci at four-digit resolution. High-throughput TCR immunosequencing, statistical association of individual TCRs with disease status, and machine learning were combined to predict cytomegalovirus infection status. Using immunosequencing, the study profiled T cell repertoires from about 610 subjects and related those repertoires to cytomegalovirus serostatus. All discovery cohort repertoires had been generated on a single sequencing platform. Among around 400 genotyped donors of the cohort, an average of about 240,000 unique TCR beta nucleotide sequences were sequenced per donor, around 20% of them non-productive. Alongside the repertoire data, information on donor age, sex, ethnicity and CMV serostatus was compiled. An earlier analysis of about 620 of the donors applied high-throughput TCR beta sequencing to assess whether each TCR beta V gene segment acted as functional or pseudogenic. An early release that covered roughly 600 HLA-typed donors contained approximately 300 gigabases of sequencing data and some 87 million unique TCR sequences. In addition to the first cohort of approximately 650 subjects, a separate validation cohort of 120 different subjects was used. The study aimed to test whether signatures of past pathogen exposure could be identified by cataloging public T cell receptors. Typing coverage varied by locus: roughly 620-640 donors for A, B, C, DRB1 and DQB1; approximately 500 for DQA1; some 610 for DPA1; approximately 490 for DPB1. A later genetic analysis took genome-wide SNP genotypes for about 55% of the 666 donors and used that subset as a discovery cohort. To study patterns of TCR occurrence, a later analysis re-analyzed previously published TCR beta repertoires from several hundred donors and added high-resolution HLA genotyping.

Receptor amplification or capture employed the immunoSEQ multiplex PCR assay. The multiplex PCR relied on a mix of 60 forward primers for TCR Vbeta segments and 13 reverse primers for TCR Jbeta segments. The CDR3 region of rearranged TCR beta genes was amplified from genomic DNA by a multiplex PCR assay. Amplified TCR beta libraries were sequenced as 87-base-pair reads on the Illumina HiSeq System. In the authors' own workflow: Across the 600 to 700 repertoires, a later analysis counted around 80 million unique TCR beta chains, roughly 11 million of which were shared by at least two donors. Raw reads were error-corrected and collapsed into unique sequences with a nearest-neighbor algorithm that merged closely related sequences to remove PCR and sequencing errors. V, D and J gene segments were assigned by aligning CDR3 sequences to IMGT reference sequences. For a sequence to be retained, a match of at least six nucleotides was required to both a V gene segment and a J gene segment. Rearrangements were classified as productive when the CDR3 lacked stop codons and remained in frame with V and J, and all other rearrangements were classified as non-productive. CDR3 was defined by IMGT convention, running from the second conserved V-encoded cysteine to the conserved J-encoded phenylalanine. In an earlier analysis of approximately 590 of the donors, sequences lacking an unambiguous match to a single V gene segment were excluded. An earlier analysis of approximately 590 of the donors called V segments functional above 56.7% productive rearrangements and segregating when the between-donor standard deviation exceeded 5%. A statistical classification framework was built for diagnosing cytomegalovirus status from the catalog of TCR beta chain sequences. In a later analysis, V and J genes were assigned by comparing TCR nucleotide sequences against IMGT/GENE-DB human TR gene sequences. Using the TCRdist pipeline, a later analysis assigned CDR3 sequences along with most-parsimonious VDJ recombination scenarios. In a later analysis, each TCR beta chain was defined by its CDR3 amino acid sequence together with its V-gene family, and reads lacking a unique V-gene family were excluded. As a way to deal with suspected cross-contamination and a sequencing artifact, a later analysis dropped over 550 nucleotide sequences that were highly shared and had low generation probability. In a later analysis, a clonal expansion index for each public chain was calculated from normalized within-repertoire ranks of inferred template counts. In a later analysis, generation probabilities were computed with a VDJ recombination model fitted to out-of-frame rearrangements, and the resulting probabilities were checked against IGoR. In a later analysis, TCR-TCR, TCR-HLA and TCR-CMV co-occurrence was scored with hypergeometric tests, and a repertoire-size bias correction was applied to TCR pairs. To estimate false discovery rates, a later analysis permuted the HLA or CMV assignments 20 times. A later analysis grouped co-occurring TCRs with DBSCAN, adding TCRdist sequence similarity when clustering within HLA-allele-positive subsets. Repertoires with fewer than 30,000 or more than 120,000 public chains were left out of co-occurrence clustering, as were a handful of repertoires with anomalous nucleotide sharing. Held by TCRdb, this immuneACCESS table contains in-frame sequences only and omits some clones. Under half of the omission traces to an unresolved V gene where checked; the cause of the rest is unknown. That table gives V, J and clone size, and the DNA gave D and trimming. This sample is represented by approximately 140,000 clones; roughly 84% of them were singletons. The ten most abundant clones make up approximately 2.5% of the sample.

In total, just over 650 healthy bone marrow donors made up the cohort. At the time of sampling, all cohort members were nominally healthy, though unrecorded immune exposures were likely present. The donor was CMV seronegative and belonged to the group of under 400 seronegative cohort members. Each donor provided a peripheral blood sample, and peripheral blood mononuclear cells were used for TCR beta sequencing. Genomic DNA extraction from the blood cell samples was performed with the Qiagen DNeasy Blood Extraction Kit. CDR1 and CDR2, looked up from the germline V gene (reference sequence), are SEHNR and FQNEAQ. From the cysteine up to the phenylalanine, the CDR3 has a length of 16 residues. Only CDR3 DNA remains: 48 bases, in frame from the first base. Trimming at the junction amounts to 1 base on V and 6 bases on J, and the germline ends lie 18 bases apart. Broader findings and caveats from the paper: In vitro tests confirmed that three of the cytomegalovirus-associated TCR beta chains recognize cytomegalovirus antigens. Assigning TCR associations to individual alleles was difficult when HLA alleles, especially DR and DQ, strongly co-occurred. A later analysis reported that several top co-occurrence clusters appeared linked to parvovirus B19, influenza, CMV and Epstein-Barr virus. A further reported finding was that TCR beta sequences accurately predicted the HLA-A and HLA-B alleles for most subjects in the first cohort. A cluster of highly shared sequence variants was judged likely to be a technical artifact of the sequencing pipeline. According to the authors, the approach could potentially be generalized to other disease states and immunological phenotypes. In an earlier analysis of 500 to 650 of the donors, most TCR beta V segments appeared in productive rearrangements about 87% or about 30% of the time, broadly matching IMGT annotations. In a later analysis, HLA-associated TCR beta chains were found to be more clonally expanded and to have lower generation probabilities than equally common non-associated chains. Most CMV-associated TCR beta chains appeared to be HLA-restricted in a later analysis, and the HLA associations seemed to be driven largely by CMV exposure. Only TCR beta chains were sequenced in this cohort, and the absence of alpha or paired-chain data limited detectable features. While some public TCRs were present in many individuals, most TCR sequences turned up only very rarely across donors. The classifier was reported to diagnose cytomegalovirus status with high specificity and sensitivity in both the original and validation cohorts. In a later genetic analysis, fewer N-insertions in productive TCRs were reported among donors in an Asian-associated ancestry cluster than the roughly 640-donor mean. The study gave a list of 150 to 200 TCR beta chains associated with cytomegalovirus. According to a later analysis, TCR association rates differed among HLA loci, with DRB1 alleles showing the most associated TCRs and HLA-C alleles showing the fewest. Because HLA typing was unavailable for some donors at each locus, only the typed subset was used in association tests. CMV serostatus was the only immune exposure information available for the cohort. Linkage disequilibrium might explain the correlated functional status among segregating V segments, but an unknown experimental factor could not be excluded. Specific HLA alleles were associated with roughly 17,000 TCR beta sequences at a false discovery rate of 0.05 in a later analysis. Sequencing depth was assumed to be roughly uniform across donors in the presence/absence analyses, though that assumption may not hold. A later genetic analysis associated a missense DCLRE1C variant with V-gene and J-gene trimming of TCR beta chains, and an independent cohort replicated the association. Because the 87-base-pair reads could not distinguish some IMGT-functional V segments, including TRBV6-2 and TRBV6-3, those segments were excluded. Over 15 rarely observed V segments, including chromosome 9 orphons, were excluded from the earlier analysis of about 610 of the donors because counts were too low.

This clonotype was sampled from a man aged 50-59 years in good health and CMV-seronegative. Sequencing input: PBMCs. The rearrangement combines TRBV7-9 with TRBJ1-2; TRBD1 is perhaps the D gene, given 6 matching bases. In nucleotide form, the sequence is TGTGCCAGCAGCTTAGGCGTGGGACACCCACCGGATGGCTACACCTTC. It encodes CASSLGVGHPPDGYTF.